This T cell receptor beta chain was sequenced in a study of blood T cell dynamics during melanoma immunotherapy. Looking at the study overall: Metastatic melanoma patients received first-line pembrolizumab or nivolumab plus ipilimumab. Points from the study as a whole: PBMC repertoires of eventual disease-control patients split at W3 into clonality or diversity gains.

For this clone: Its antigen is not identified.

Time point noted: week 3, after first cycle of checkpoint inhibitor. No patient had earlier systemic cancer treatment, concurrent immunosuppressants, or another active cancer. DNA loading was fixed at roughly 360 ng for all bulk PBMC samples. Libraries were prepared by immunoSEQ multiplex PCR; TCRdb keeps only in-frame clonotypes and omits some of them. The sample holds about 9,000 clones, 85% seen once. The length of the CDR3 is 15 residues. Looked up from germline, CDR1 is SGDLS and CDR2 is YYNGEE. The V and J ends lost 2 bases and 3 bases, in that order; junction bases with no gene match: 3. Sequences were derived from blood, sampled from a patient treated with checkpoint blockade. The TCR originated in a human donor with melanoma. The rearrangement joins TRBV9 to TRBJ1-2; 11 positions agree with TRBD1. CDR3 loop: CASSVGQGDDYGYTF. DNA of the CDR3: TGTGCCAGCAGCGTGGGACAGGGGGATGACTATGGCTACACCTTC.